This TCR beta chain is drawn from a study of T cell clones after liver transplantation. Background on the study: In this trial, immunosuppression withdrawal was attempted within 2 years of liver transplant. Apart from a few HCV-positive recipients, transplants were for non-autoimmune, non-viral reasons. Standard immunosuppression, with no induction, continued until 12-24 months after transplant.

As concerns this clone: Its antigen is as yet unknown.

Clones were read by immunoSEQ multiplex PCR, and TCRdb kept only the in-frame ones, dropping some. The sample has roughly 97,000 clones; 82% are singletons. Findings and caveats of the study: Donor-reactive sequences fell more than third party-reactive ones, suggesting partial deletion.

Trimming took off 4 bases at V and 3 bases at J, with 16 bases between the two ends. Looked up from germline, CDR1 is SGHAT and CDR2 is FQNNGV. This CDR3 has 16 residues. The chain uses TRBV11-2 and TRBJ1-3; a possible D gene is TRBD1 (6 bases). Sequenced material: CD4+ T cells from blood, taken before liver transplant. This receptor was obtained from a human donor who received a liver transplant. The CDR3 coding sequence is TGTGCCAGCAGCTCCTGGCTCGGAGGGGGTGGAAACACCATATATTTT. Translating it yields CASSSWLGGGGNTIYF.